Here is one T cell receptor beta chain with its context. Its antigen is undetermined. Germline V gives CDR1 SNHLY, CDR2 FYNNEI. The trim removed 1 base at V and 2 bases at J, leaving 5 bases unmatched. This CDR3 is 16 amino acids long. The PCR was carried out with 60 Vbeta primers and 13 Jbeta primers. In the original workflow: Among the unique TCR beta chains that a later analysis counted, about 81 million in all, 10 million to 14 million were shared. Assay: immunoSEQ multiplex PCR; the TCRdb copy retains only in-frame clones and omits some. V, J and clone size were drawn from that table, and D and trimming were deduced from the DNA. The table lists 140,000 or so clones, over 60% of them singletons, with around 6.3% in the top ten. The data belong to a study of cytomegalovirus exposure and HLA in healthy donors. General study results and limits: Sequencing artifact likely explains a cluster of highly shared sequence variants.

The V gene is TRBV2, the J gene TRBJ2-3; 8 positions match TRBD2. What was sequenced was PBMCs. The sequence was collected from a woman aged 60-75 years in good health and CMV-seronegative. The CDR3 DNA follows: TGTGCCAGCAGTGAAGGAGCCGGGAGGGTCACAGATACGCAGTATTTT. Residues: CASSEGAGRVTDTQYF.